A single sample is the source of the 15 T cell receptor beta chains below, sequenced in a study of response to subunit inactivated influenza vaccine (dated by TCRdb to 2016 to 2018). Library creation used RT-PCR. Sequencing was carried out with an Illumina HiSeq 2500. TCRdb applied fastp at Q25 and MiXCR to the public reads, then kept only in-frame beta chains. One record per CDR3 amino acid sequence lists the most common genes and DNA. Within this sample are over 150,000 distinct CDR3 sequences, with roughly 10% of them counted one time only. About a third of the sample comes from the top ten. Sequenced material: CD8+ T cells sorted from PBMCs, taken less than 30 months after vaccination. The receptors derive from a man between 50 and 70 years old who received an inactivated influenza vaccine. Donor details come from another sample of the same person, matched by shared clones.

This clonotype was recorded only once. V and J are TRBV25-1 and TRBJ2-7, with D perhaps TRBD1 (5 bases). V was pared by 4 bases and J by 6 bases, with 7 bases between. Germline assignment: CDR1 MGHDK and CDR2 SYGVNS. The CDR3 runs to 11 residues. CDR3 residues: CASSVGAEQYF. The CDR3 DNA sequence: TGTGCCAGCAGTGTAGGGGCCGAGCAGTACTTC.

The table lists this clonotype with a few counts. This rearrangement joins TRBV4-3 to TRBJ2-1; 11 nucleotides align to TRBD2. The CDR3 contains 18 residues. V was pared by 3 bases and J by 8 bases, with 15 bases of the junction left unmatched. The germline gives CDR1 LGHNA, CDR2 YSLEER. This CDR3 is CASSQDFSGRDLMDEQFF. The CDR3 coding sequence is TGCGCCAGCAGCCAGGACTTTAGCGGGAGGGACCTTATGGATGAGCAGTTCTTC.

This clonotype was detected ten times or more. This chain links TRBV15 with TRBJ2-5; D is tentatively TRBD1 or TRBD2 (6 bases each). Per the germline V gene, CDR1 is LNHNV and CDR2 is YYDKDF (reference sequence). Deletions cut 8 bases from V and 1 base from J, with 11 bases between. CDR3 length equals 13 residues. CDR3 in DNA: TGTGCCACCCGGGGGCCCCCCCAAGAGACCCAGTACTTC. It encodes CATRGPPQETQYF.

This clonotype was recorded a few times. The rearrangement joins TRBV12-3 or TRBV12-4 to TRBJ1-5, with no clear D. With 8 bases removed from V and 10 bases from J, the gap between germline ends came to 6 bases. The CDR3 spans 9 residues. The CDR3 DNA reads TGTGCCAGCGGTGTACCCCAGCATTTT. Amino acid sequence: CASGVPQHF.

V and J are TRBV20-1 and TRBJ2-1, with D tentatively TRBD1 (5 bases). The V and J ends lost 2 bases and 0 bases respectively, with 11 bases between them. Looked up from germline, CDR1 is DFQATT and CDR2 is SNEGSKA (reference sequence). CDR3 length: 15 amino acids. The CDR3 DNA follows: TGCAGTGCTAGATCGGACAAGCACTCCTACAATGAGCAGTTCTTC. Amino acid sequence: CSARSDKHSYNEQFF.

J is TRBJ2-7 and V is TRBV27, with 11 bases aligning to TRBD2. The CDR3 consists of 14 residues. Unmatched junction bases numbered 5, after V lost 4 bases and J lost 6 bases. Germline V gives CDR1 MNHEY, CDR2 SMNVEV (reference sequence). The CDR3, as DNA: TGTGCCAGCAGTTCAGGGACTAGCGGCCTCGAGCAGTACTTC. Amino acid sequence: CASSSGTSGLEQYF.

V is TRBV7-7 and J is TRBJ2-3; D possibly corresponds to TRBD2 (6 bases). CDR1 is SSHAT, CDR2 FNYEAQ, per germline (reference sequence). Trimming took 5 bases from V and 4 from J, leaving 16 bases between them. This CDR3 has 15 amino acids. The CDR3 is CASSPKEGSPDTQYF. The CDR3 DNA reads TGTGCCAGCAGCCCAAAGGAGGGGAGCCCAGATACGCAGTATTTT.

This clonotype was counted at least ten times. One junction end does not reproduce the germline sequence, and a read error may be involved. The chain links TRBV5-1 to TRBJ2-1; TRBD1 matches at 11 bases. Germline V gene sequence: CDR1 SGHRS, CDR2 YFSETQ. The CDR3 is 15 residues long. The CDR3 loop is CASSPWDRGGGELFF. The CDR3 DNA reads TGCGCCAGCAGTCCTTGGGACAGGGGGGGAGGCGAGCTGTTCTTC.

This chain uses TRBV5-5 with TRBJ2-7; D is unresolved. The germline V gene has CDR1 SGHKS and CDR2 YYEKEE (reference sequence). The CDR3 totals 14 residues. V was pared by 4 bases and J by 0 bases, with 11 bases between. CDR3 residues: CASSRGPGSYEQYF. For the CDR3, the DNA is TGTGCCAGCAGCAGAGGTCCTGGCTCCTACGAGCAGTACTTC. Variable domain in full (rest from reference TRBV5-5 and TRBJ2-7): DAGVTQSPTHLIKTRGQQVTLRCSPISGHKSVSWYQQVLGQGPQFIFQYYEKEERGRGNFPDRFSARQFPNYSSELNVNALLLGDSALYLCASSRGPGSYEQYFGPGTRLTVT.

A few counts support this clonotype. The V call is TRBV6-1, the J call TRBJ2-2; 8 bases fit TRBD2. Germline V lookup: CDR1 MNHNS, CDR2 SASEGT. There are 14 residues in the CDR3. J lost 0 bases, V lost 8 bases, and 2 bases had no gene match. The CDR3 coding sequence is TGTGCCAGCCGGGGGGGCCCGAACACCGGGGAGCTGTTTTTT. Protein product: CASRGGPNTGELFF.

This clonotype has only a few counts. The J gene is TRBJ2-1, the V gene TRBV7-9; D is uncertain. The CDR3 runs 15 residues. The V end was cut by 0 bases, the J end by 9 bases, with 15 bases between. Germline CDR1 is SEHNR and CDR2 is FQNEAQ (reference sequence). The CDR3 loop is CASSLAGFGSGEQFF. Written as DNA, the CDR3 is TGTGCCAGCAGCTTAGCGGGGTTTGGGTCCGGTGAGCAGTTCTTC. The variable domain in full, completed from reference TRBV7-9 and TRBJ2-1, reads DTGVSQNPRHKITKRGQNVTFRCDPISEHNRLYWYRQTLGQGPEFLTYFQNEAQLEKSRLLSDRFSAERPKGSFSTLEIQRTEQGDSAMYLCASSLAGFGSGEQFFGPGTRLTVL.

The gene calls are TRBV4-1 and TRBJ2-3; D gene uncertain. Germline V gives CDR1 MGHRA, CDR2 YSYEKL. The CDR3 consists of 14 residues. The V end was cut by 0 bases, the J end by 0 bases, with 4 bases between. CDR3 in amino acids: CASSQEESTDTQYF. CDR3 sequence (DNA): TGCGCCAGCAGCCAAGAAGAGAGCACAGATACGCAGTATTTT.

This clonotype was seen a few times. The genes are TRBV5-1 and TRBJ2-3, with D possibly TRBD2 on 5 matching bases. V was cut by 7 bases and J by 0 bases, with 15 bases left in between. The CDR3 is made up of 15 amino acids. The germline V gene has CDR1 SGHRS and CDR2 YFSETQ. CDR3 DNA: TGCGCCAGCCGCCTGGAGGACTGGAGCACAGATACGCAGTATTTT. Translated, it gives CASRLEDWSTDTQYF.

CDR3 sequence reads: CASKKETGYNNEKLFF. CDR3 bases: TGTGCCAGCAAGAAAGAGACAGGGTATAATAATGAAAAACTGTTTTTT. This chain links TRBV12-3 or TRBV12-4 with TRBJ1-4, with 7 nucleotides matching TRBD1. This CDR3 has 16 residues. V lost 7 bases, J lost 4 bases, and 12 bases stayed unmatched.

The chain couples TRBV4-3 to TRBJ2-1; 10 positions match TRBD1. Looked up from germline, CDR1 is LGHNA and CDR2 is YSLEER. Trimming removed 1 base from V and 7 bases from J; junction bases left unmatched: 1. This CDR3 region has 14 residues. CDR3 residues: CASSQGTGGNEQFF. The CDR3, as DNA: TGCGCCAGCAGCCAAGGGACAGGGGGTAATGAGCAGTTCTTC.